The 6 T cell receptor beta chains reported below all come from one sample, sequenced in a study of blood T cell repertoires in COVID-19. The protocol was immunoSEQ multiplex PCR, while the TCRdb copy is restricted to in-frame clones and leaves out a portion. This sample carries 91,000 or so clones, roughly four fifths of them seen once, and the ten largest clones take about 7%. Sequenced input: peripheral blood. The origin of the receptors is a man aged 45-60 years with active or convalescent COVID-19.

This rearrangement joins TRBV19 to TRBJ2-3, with 9 bases matching TRBD2. In germline, CDR1 is LNHDA, CDR2 SQIVND (reference sequence). The CDR3 covers 15 residues. With 4 bases clipped from V and 6 bases from J, the junction kept 8 bases outside the gene matches. The chain's CDR3 is CASSRGASGGDTQYF. Here the CDR3 DNA reads TGTGCCAGTAGTAGGGGTGCCAGCGGGGGGGATACGCAGTATTTT.

The chain combines TRBV6-2 or TRBV6-3 with TRBJ1-1, with TRBD1 identical over 7 bases. The trim removed 2 bases at V and 1 base at J, leaving 4 bases unmatched. The CDR3 has 15 amino acids. Germline loops: CDR1 MNHEY, CDR2 SVGEGT. For the CDR3, the DNA is TGTGCCAGCAGTTACAGGGGGCATCGGAACACTGAAGCTTTCTTT. Its protein is CASSYRGHRNTEAFF.

The chain joins TRBV18 to TRBJ1-1; 8 bases are a match to TRBD1. This CDR3 is 12 amino acids long. Germline V gene sequence: CDR1 KGHSH, CDR2 LQKENI. J lost 11 bases, V lost 6 bases, and 8 bases had no gene match. The CDR3 loop reads CASSLETGDAFF. In nucleotides, the CDR3 is TGTGCCAGCTCTCTAGAGACAGGGGATGCTTTCTTT.

This clone showed up just once. The V call is TRBV30, the J call TRBJ1-5; TRBD1 might be the D (5 bases). Trimming stripped 1 base from V and 1 base from J, with 5 bases between. The germline CDR1 and CDR2 sequences are GTSNPN and SVGIG (reference sequence). The CDR3 consists of 13 residues. CDR3 region: CAWSAGSNQPQHF. In DNA, the CDR3 is TGTGCCTGGAGTGCAGGGAGCAATCAGCCCCAGCATTTT.

This clone was seen a few times. The V gene is TRBV6-5, the J gene TRBJ1-2; 8 nucleotides line up with TRBD1. The CDR3 loop spans 14 amino acids. Germline V gene lookup returns CDR1 MNHEY and CDR2 SVGAGI. V was pared by 8 bases and J by 4 bases, with 9 bases of the junction left unmatched. In DNA form, the CDR3 reads TGTGCCAGCCGGGGACAGGAATTCGGCTATGGCTACACCTTC. This translates into CASRGQEFGYGYTF.

This chain links TRBV7-6 with TRBJ1-5; no reliable D call. The germline V gene has CDR1 SGHVS and CDR2 FNYEAQ. This CDR3 spans 14 amino acids. The ends were cut back, 3 bases at V and 2 bases at J, with 8 bases in the middle. The CDR3 reads CASSLSEGNQPQHF. The CDR3 DNA is TGTGCCAGCAGCTTGAGCGAGGGCAATCAGCCCCAGCATTTT. The full variable domain, completed using reference TRBV7-6 and TRBJ1-5, is GAGVSQSPRYKVTKRGQDVALRCDPISGHVSLYWYRQALGQGPEFLTYFNYEAQQDKSGLPNDRFSAERPEGSISTLTIQRTEQRDSAMYRCASSLSEGNQPQHFGDGTRLSIL.